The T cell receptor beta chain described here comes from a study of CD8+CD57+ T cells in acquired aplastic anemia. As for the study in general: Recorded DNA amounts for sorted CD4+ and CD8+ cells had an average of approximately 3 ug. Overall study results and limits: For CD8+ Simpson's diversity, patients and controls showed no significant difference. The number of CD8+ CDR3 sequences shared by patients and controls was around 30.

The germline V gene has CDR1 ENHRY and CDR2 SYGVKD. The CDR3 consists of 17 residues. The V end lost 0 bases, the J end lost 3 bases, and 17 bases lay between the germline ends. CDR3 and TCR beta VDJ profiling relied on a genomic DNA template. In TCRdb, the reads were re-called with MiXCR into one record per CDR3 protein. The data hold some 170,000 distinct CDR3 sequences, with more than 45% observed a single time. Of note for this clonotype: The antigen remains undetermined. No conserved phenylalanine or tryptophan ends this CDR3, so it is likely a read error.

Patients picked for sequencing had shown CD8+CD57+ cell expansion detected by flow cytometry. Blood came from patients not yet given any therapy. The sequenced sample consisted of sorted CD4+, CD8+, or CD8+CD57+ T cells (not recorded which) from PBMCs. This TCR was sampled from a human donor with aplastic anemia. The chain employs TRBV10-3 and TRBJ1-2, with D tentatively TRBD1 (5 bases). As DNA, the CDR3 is TGTGCCATCAGTGAGTCGTCTTCGTCAGGGTGGCACTATGGCTACACCCTC. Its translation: CAISESSSSGWHYGYTL.